This TCR beta chain came from a study of blood T cell repertoires in COVID-19. Across the whole study: PBMCs, B-cell-depleted T cells, or T cells provided the cDNA or gDNA that made up the material.

Measured with immunoSEQ multiplex PCR; TCRdb has only the in-frame clones, and not every one. The sample holds roughly 330,000 clones, approximately 87% seen once. Losses at the gene ends were 7 bases for V and 0 bases for J; bases not matched to a gene: 8. The CDR3 sequence is 16 residues long. Germline V gene data show CDR1 as PRHDT and CDR2 as FYEKMQ (reference sequence). The sample consisted of PBMCs or T cells enriched from blood (not recorded which). The V and J genes are TRBV13 and TRBJ1-3; 8 bases fit TRBD1. The receptor comes from a young woman who had recovered from COVID-19. The CDR3 DNA is TGTGCCAGCAAGTGGCAGGGGGCCTTCTCTGGAAACACCATATATTTT. This encodes CASKWQGAFSGNTIYF.